The entry below gives a single T cell receptor (beta chain) sequence along with its context. Its antigen is still unknown. CDR3 length: 13 amino acids. Trimming cost V 4 bases and J 6 bases; bases outside gene matches: 6. Germline lookup yields CDR1 GTSNPN and CDR2 SVGIG (reference sequence). The PCR was carried out with 60 Vbeta primers and 13 Jbeta primers. TCRdb's table, derived via immunoSEQ multiplex PCR, lists solely in-frame clones and lacks some. The table shows some 130,000 clones, with 81% occurring only once. This sample is drawn from a study of cytomegalovirus exposure and HLA in healthy donors. Study findings and constraints: The study dropped some indistinguishable V segments, TRBV6-2 and TRBV6-3 among them.

Sequenced material: PBMCs. The TCR sequence derives from a man between 18 and 35 years old in good health and CMV-seronegative. The chain employs TRBV30 and TRBJ1-5, with 7 bases matching TRBD1. The CDR3 reads CAWTTQGSQPQHF. The CDR3 nucleotides read TGTGCCTGGACCACACAGGGGAGTCAGCCCCAGCATTTT.